One and the same sample provided the 9 T cell receptor beta chains below, sequenced in a study of neoadjuvant anti-PD-1 for oral cavity cancer. Profiled with immunoSEQ multiplex PCR; TCRdb holds only in-frame clones, not every one. This sample has around 13,000 clones; 70% occur once, and the top ten carry roughly 2.1%. The sequences come from PBMCs, collected before nivolumab (anti-PD-1) treatment. The receptors stem from a person aged 35-79 years with oral cavity squamous cell carcinoma.

The chain uses TRBV5-6 and TRBJ2-7; 13 nucleotides line up with TRBD2. CDR1 is SGHDT, CDR2 YYEEEE, per germline. The length of the CDR3 is 16 residues. The trim removed 2 bases at V and 7 bases at J, leaving 9 bases unmatched. The CDR3 sequence is CASSFLTSGRAREQYF. CDR3 nucleotide sequence: TGTGCCAGCAGCTTTTTAACTAGCGGGAGGGCCCGGGAGCAGTACTTC.

This rearrangement joins TRBV5-5 to TRBJ1-6; D gene uncertain. CDR1 and CDR2 from the germline V gene are SGHKS and YYEKEE (reference sequence). The CDR3 covers 17 residues. V lost 4 bases, J lost 1 base, and 15 bases lay in between. CDR3 bases: TGTGCCAGCAGCCCTTCGGCCCTTAGGTCCTATAATTCACCCCTCCACTTT. Amino acid sequence: CASSPSALRSYNSPLHF.

The chain is built from TRBV7-6 and TRBJ2-1; D perhaps matches TRBD2 (6 bases). The germline V gene has CDR1 SGHVS and CDR2 FNYEAQ. The CDR3 totals 12 residues. V lost 5 bases to trimming and J lost 10 bases, with 12 bases between them. The CDR3 bases are TGTGCCAGCAGCCCGACGGGAGTAGAGCAGTTCTTC. Translating it yields CASSPTGVEQFF. Variable domain in full (rest from reference TRBV7-6 and TRBJ2-1): GAGVSQSPRYKVTKRGQDVALRCDPISGHVSLYWYRQALGQGPEFLTYFNYEAQQDKSGLPNDRFSAERPEGSISTLTIQRTEQRDSAMYRCASSPTGVEQFFGPGTRLTVL.

The J gene is TRBJ1-1, the V gene TRBV14, with a possible D match to TRBD1 (6 bases). This CDR3 region has 15 residues. Germline V CDR1 and CDR2: SGHDN, FVKESK. V was trimmed by 5 bases and J by 7 bases, leaving 20 bases between them. This chain's CDR3 is CASSYYRDGTGEAFF. The CDR3, as DNA: TGTGCCAGCAGCTACTACAGGGATGGAACAGGTGAAGCTTTCTTT.

Only one count was recorded for this clone. This chain connects TRBV6-1 to TRBJ1-1; possibly TRBD1 for D (5 bases). Germline V gene lookup returns CDR1 MNHNS and CDR2 SASEGT. Trimming took off 3 bases at V and 1 base at J, with 18 bases between the two ends. The CDR3 extends over 17 amino acids. CDR3 bases: TGTGCCAGCAGTGACTACCTGGGGACGGTTGAGAACACTGAAGCTTTCTTT. Amino acids: CASSDYLGTVENTEAFF.

J is TRBJ1-1 and V is TRBV7-9; 7 positions match TRBD1. The CDR3 has 13 residues. The trim removed 5 bases at V and 4 bases at J, leaving 4 bases unmatched. Germline assignment: CDR1 SEHNR and CDR2 FQNEAQ (reference sequence). Here the CDR3 DNA reads TGTGCCAGCAGCGCCGGGACAGTCACTGAAGCTTTCTTT. This codes for CASSAGTVTEAFF.

This chain joins TRBV28 and TRBJ1-4, with D tentatively TRBD1 (5 bases). Germline lookup yields CDR1 MDHEN and CDR2 SYDVKM. Trimming left V 4 bases short and J 8 bases short, with 17 bases between. The CDR3 runs to 15 residues. CDR3 bases: TGTGCCAGCAGTTCACCAGGGACGGTGAGGGAAAAACTGTTTTTT. Its translation is CASSSPGTVREKLFF.

The CDR3 DNA reads as TGCGCCAGCAGCCTGGACAGGGGCGACTATGGCTACACCTTC. Translating gives CASSLDRGDYGYTF. The chain joins TRBV5-1 to TRBJ1-2, with 9 bases lining up with TRBD1. The CDR3 totals 14 residues. V gave up 4 bases and J gave up 3 bases; unmatched junction bases: 4. CDR1 SGHRS and CDR2 YFSETQ come from the germline V gene.

This clone showed up just once. CDR3 amino acids: CASSSFDGVGNEQFF. CDR3 nucleotides: TGTGCCAGCAGCTCCTTTGACGGGGTTGGAAATGAGCAGTTCTTC. V usage is TRBV5-6 and J usage is TRBJ2-1, with D possibly being TRBD2 (5 bases). CDR1 and CDR2 (germline): SGHDT, YYEEEE. The germline V and J ends were trimmed by 3 bases and 7 bases, with 17 bases remaining between them. This CDR3 is built from 15 residues.